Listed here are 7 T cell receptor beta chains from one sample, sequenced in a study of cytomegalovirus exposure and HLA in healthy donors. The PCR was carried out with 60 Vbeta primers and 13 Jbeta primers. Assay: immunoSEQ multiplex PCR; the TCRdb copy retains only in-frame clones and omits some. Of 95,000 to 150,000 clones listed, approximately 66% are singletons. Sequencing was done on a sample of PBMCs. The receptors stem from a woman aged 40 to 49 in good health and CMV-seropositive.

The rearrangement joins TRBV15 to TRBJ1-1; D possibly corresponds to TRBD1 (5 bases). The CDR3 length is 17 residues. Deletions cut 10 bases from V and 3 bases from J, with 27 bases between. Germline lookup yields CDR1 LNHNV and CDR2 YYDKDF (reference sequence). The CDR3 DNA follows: TGTGCCAGCACGGTCCAGGGAGGGATTTCAGGGCACACTGAAGCTTTCTTT. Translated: CASTVQGGISGHTEAFF.

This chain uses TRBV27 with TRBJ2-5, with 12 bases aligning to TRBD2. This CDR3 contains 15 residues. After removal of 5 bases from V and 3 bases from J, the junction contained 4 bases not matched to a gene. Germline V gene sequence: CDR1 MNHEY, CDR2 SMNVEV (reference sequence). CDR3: CASSRLAGVKETQYF. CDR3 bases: TGTGCCAGCAGTAGACTAGCGGGGGTGAAAGAGACCCAGTACTTC.

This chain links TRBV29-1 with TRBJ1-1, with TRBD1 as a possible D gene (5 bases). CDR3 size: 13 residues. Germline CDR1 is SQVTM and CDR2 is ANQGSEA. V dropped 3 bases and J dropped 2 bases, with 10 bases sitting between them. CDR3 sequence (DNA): TGCAGCGTTGATAACGGGGGTAACACTGAAGCTTTCTTT. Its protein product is CSVDNGGNTEAFF.

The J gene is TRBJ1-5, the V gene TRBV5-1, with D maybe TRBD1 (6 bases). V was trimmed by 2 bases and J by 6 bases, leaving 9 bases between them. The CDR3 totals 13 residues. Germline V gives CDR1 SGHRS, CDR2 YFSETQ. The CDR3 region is CASSLGQPQPQHF. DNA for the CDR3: TGCGCCAGCAGCTTAGGACAGCCTCAGCCCCAGCATTTT.

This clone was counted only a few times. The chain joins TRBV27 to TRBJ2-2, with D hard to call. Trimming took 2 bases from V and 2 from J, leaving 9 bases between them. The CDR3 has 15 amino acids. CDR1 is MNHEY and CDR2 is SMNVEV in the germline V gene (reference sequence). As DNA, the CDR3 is TGTGCCAGCAGTTTAGATGGGCATAACACCGGGGAGCTGTTTTTT. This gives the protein CASSLDGHNTGELFF.

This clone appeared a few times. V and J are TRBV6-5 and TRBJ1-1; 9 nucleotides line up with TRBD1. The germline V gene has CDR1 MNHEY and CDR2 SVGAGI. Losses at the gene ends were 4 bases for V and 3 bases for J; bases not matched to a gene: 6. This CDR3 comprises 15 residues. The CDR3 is CASSFETGGYTEAFF. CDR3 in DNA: TGTGCCAGCAGTTTCGAGACAGGGGGTTACACTGAAGCTTTCTTT.

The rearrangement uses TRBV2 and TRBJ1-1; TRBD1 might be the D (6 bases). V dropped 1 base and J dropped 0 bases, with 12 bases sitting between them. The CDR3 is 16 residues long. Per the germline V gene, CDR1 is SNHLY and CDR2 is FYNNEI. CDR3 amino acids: CASSEVAGALNTEAFF. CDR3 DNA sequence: TGTGCCAGCAGTGAAGTAGCAGGGGCCTTGAACACTGAAGCTTTCTTT.